The present TCR beta chain was sequenced within a study of cytomegalovirus exposure and HLA in healthy donors. PCR used 60 Vbeta primers and 13 Jbeta primers. Assay: immunoSEQ multiplex PCR; the TCRdb copy retains only in-frame clones and omits some. This table holds tens of thousands of clones, just over 70% found once. In germline, CDR1 is SQVTM, CDR2 ANQGSEA. The CDR3 sequence is 12 residues long. V lost 5 bases to trimming and J lost 9 bases; unmatched junction nucleotides: 3. The receptor was isolated from a man between 60 and 70 years old in good health and CMV-seronegative. What was sequenced was PBMCs. The rearrangement joins TRBV29-1 to TRBJ2-1; 11 bases align to TRBD1. CDR3 loop: CSVRTGGIEQFF. The CDR3, as DNA: TGCAGCGTTAGGACAGGGGGCATTGAGCAGTTCTTC.